A single sample gave rise to the 20 T cell receptor beta chains below, sequenced in a study of blood T cell repertoires in COVID-19. Sequenced by immunoSEQ multiplex PCR; TCRdb stores in-frame clones only, minus some. The table has under 35,000 clones, roughly 88% seen once. The sequenced material came from peripheral blood. The receptors shown here come from a man aged 55 to 70 with active COVID-19.

The chain uses TRBV19 and TRBJ2-7; weak D call: TRBD2 (5 bases). Trimming removed 6 bases at V and 3 bases at J, with 18 bases between. The V gene's germline CDR1 is LNHDA and CDR2 SQIVND (reference sequence). This CDR3 region has 15 residues. In DNA form, the CDR3 reads TGTGCCAGTAGCCCCGGACTCCTTACTGGCTACGAGCAGTACTTC. Translated, it gives CASSPGLLTGYEQYF. Looking up the rest from reference TRBV19 and TRBJ2-7 gives the full variable domain: DGGITQSPKYLFRKEGQNVTLSCEQNLNHDAMYWYRQDPGQGLRLIYYSQIVNDFQKGDIAEGYSVSREKKESFPLTVTSAQKNPTAFYLCASSPGLLTGYEQYFGPGTRLTVT.

V usage is TRBV7-3 and J usage is TRBJ2-2; D perhaps matches TRBD2 (7 bases). This CDR3 is built from 15 residues. The V end was cut by 5 bases, the J end by 7 bases, with 17 bases between. The germline V gene encodes CDR1 SGHTA and CDR2 FQGTGA. CDR3 nucleotides: TGTGCCAGCAGCCACGGGGGGCCGGGCGGCGGGGAGCTGTTTTTT. It yields the protein CASSHGGPGGGELFF.

This CDR3 reads CASSFQSGGGETQYF. In DNA form, the CDR3 reads TGTGCCAGCAGTTTTCAGAGCGGGGGGGGAGAGACCCAGTACTTC. This sequence joins TRBV28 and TRBJ2-5; 10 nucleotides match TRBD2. The CDR3 runs 15 residues. The J segment lost 4 bases and the V segment lost 3 bases, leaving 5 bases of the junction unmatched. Germline V gene sequence: CDR1 MDHEN, CDR2 SYDVKM.

This chain joins TRBV10-3 and TRBJ2-1, with D possibly being TRBD2 (5 bases). Per germline, CDR1 ENHRY and CDR2 SYGVKD. The CDR3 extends over 15 amino acids. V gave up 6 bases and J gave up 0 bases, with 12 bases separating them. The CDR3 sequence: CAISSGDRSYNEQFF. In nucleotides, the CDR3 is TGTGCCATCAGCAGCGGTGATCGCTCCTACAATGAGCAGTTCTTC.

The chain couples TRBV28 to TRBJ2-1; D remains ambiguous. The CDR3 spans 11 residues. Trimming stripped 4 bases from V and 8 bases from J, with 6 bases between. CDR1 is MDHEN and CDR2 is SYDVKM in the germline V gene. DNA for the CDR3: TGTGCCAGCAGTTCCCCTTATGAGCAGTTCTTC. Its translation is CASSSPYEQFF. Filled out from reference TRBV28 and TRBJ2-1, the complete variable domain reads DVKVTQSSRYLVKRTGEKVFLECVQDMDHENMFWYRQDPGLGLRLIYFSYDVKMKEKGDIPEGYSVSREKKERFSLILESASTNQTSMYLCASSSPYEQFFGPGTRLTVL.

The CDR3 here is CASSLAWTQAGGVTDTQYF. The DNA for the CDR3 is TGCGCCAGCAGCTTGGCCTGGACCCAAGCGGGAGGGGTCACAGATACGCAGTATTTT. V and J are TRBV5-1 and TRBJ2-3, with TRBD2 matching 10 bases. The CDR3 sequence is 19 residues long. CDR1 and CDR2 from the germline V gene are SGHRS and YFSETQ. V was clipped by 0 bases and J by 2 bases; unmatched bases: 12.

The chain recombines TRBV4-1 with TRBJ1-5; possible D gene TRBD1, 5 bases. The germline gives CDR1 MGHRA, CDR2 YSYEKL. The V and J ends lost 1 base and 4 bases respectively, with 23 bases between them. The CDR3 contains 19 residues. This CDR3 is CASSQGTAQGRNLNQPQHF. The CDR3 DNA reads as TGCGCCAGCAGCCAAGGTACAGCGCAGGGCCGGAATTTAAATCAGCCCCAGCATTTT.

V and J are TRBV7-7 and TRBJ2-1; TRBD2 is a possible D gene (5 bases). The CDR3 sequence is 15 residues long. In germline, CDR1 is SSHAT, CDR2 FNYEAQ (reference sequence). V shed 1 base and J shed 1 base, with 8 bases lying between them. CDR3 DNA sequence: TGTGCCAGCAGCTTAGGCGAGGGATCCTACAATGAGCAGTTCTTC. Translated, it gives CASSLGEGSYNEQFF.

The chain recombines TRBV2 with TRBJ2-7, with 9 bases aligning to TRBD2. The CDR3 is made up of 14 amino acids. Germline loops: CDR1 SNHLY, CDR2 FYNNEI. V shed 3 bases and J 5 bases; nucleotides not matched to a gene: 5. Here the CDR3 reads CASSDASGTDEQYF. CDR3 nucleotides: TGTGCCAGCAGTGATGCTAGCGGGACCGACGAGCAGTACTTC.

The V call is TRBV7-8, the J call TRBJ1-5; the D gene is possibly TRBD1 (6 bases). Germline lookup yields CDR1 SGHVS and CDR2 FQNEAQ. V lost 3 bases, J lost 6 bases, and 12 bases lay in between. The CDR3 extends over 14 amino acids. CDR3 amino acids: CASSFPGDGQPQHF. In DNA form, the CDR3 reads TGTGCCAGCAGCTTTCCAGGGGATGGTCAGCCCCAGCATTTT.

The chain couples TRBV28 to TRBJ2-5; TRBD1 matches at 7 bases. This CDR3 contains 15 residues. The V segment lost 6 bases and the J segment 2 bases; nucleotides outside the gene matches: 9. CDR1 is MDHEN, CDR2 SYDVKM, per germline. The CDR3 DNA follows: TGTGCCAGCAGAAATGGACAGGCCGGACAAGAGACCCAGTACTTC. Its translation is CASRNGQAGQETQYF. The variable domain in full, with the rest retrieved from reference TRBV28 and TRBJ2-5, is DVKVTQSSRYLVKRTGEKVFLECVQDMDHENMFWYRQDPGLGLRLIYFSYDVKMKEKGDIPEGYSVSREKKERFSLILESASTNQTSMYLCASRNGQAGQETQYFGPGTRLLVL.

The rearrangement links TRBV18 to TRBJ2-1; 10 nucleotides align to TRBD2. The CDR3 sequence is 14 residues long. V trimming: 6 bases; J trimming: 9 bases; junction bases outside the gene matches: 8. Per the germline V gene, CDR1 is KGHSH and CDR2 is LQKENI. CDR3 amino acids: CASSLKREGIEQFF. The DNA of the CDR3 is TGTGCCAGCTCGTTAAAGCGGGAGGGGATTGAGCAGTTCTTC.

This sequence joins TRBV11-2 and TRBJ2-7, with TRBD2 matching 11 bases. The CDR3 runs to 16 residues. CDR1 is SGHAT and CDR2 is FQNNGV in the germline V gene. V was pared by 5 bases and J by 4 bases, with 10 bases of the junction left unmatched. In nucleotides, the CDR3 is TGTGCCAGCAGCGCCATTAGCGGGAGGGCCGTTTACGAGCAGTACTTC. It specifies CASSAISGRAVYEQYF.

The chain links TRBV14 to TRBJ2-3; TRBD2 aligns across 7 bases. Germline V gene sequence: CDR1 SGHDN, CDR2 FVKESK. The CDR3 sequence is 14 residues long. V dropped 2 bases and J dropped 4; count of bases not matched to a gene: 3. The CDR3 reads CASSQYGLADTQYF. For the CDR3, the DNA is TGTGCCAGCAGCCAATATGGACTAGCAGATACGCAGTATTTT.

V gene TRBV18 combines with J gene TRBJ2-7, with TRBD1 identical over 7 bases. Germline V gene sequence: CDR1 KGHSH, CDR2 LQKENI. The CDR3 loop spans 15 amino acids. V lost 6 bases, J lost 4 bases, and 12 bases stayed unmatched. CDR3 coding DNA: TGTGCCAGCTCGCACGTAGAGACAGGGTCTTACGAGCAGTACTTC. The encoded protein is CASSHVETGSYEQYF.

The rearrangement links TRBV7-9 to TRBJ1-2, with TRBD1 as a possible D gene (6 bases). Trimming cost V 5 bases and J 3 bases, with 10 bases left between them. In germline, CDR1 is SEHNR, CDR2 FQNEAQ (reference sequence). The CDR3 runs 13 residues. The chain's CDR3 is CASSEYRDYGYTF. DNA for the CDR3: TGTGCCAGCAGCGAGTACAGGGACTATGGCTACACCTTC.

V usage is TRBV7-8 and J usage is TRBJ2-2; 10 bases map to TRBD1. This CDR3 spans 15 amino acids. V lost 4 bases to trimming and J lost 3 bases; unmatched junction nucleotides: 2. Looked up from germline, CDR1 is SGHVS and CDR2 is FQNEAQ. CDR3 sequence: CASSSTGGYTGELFF. CDR3 DNA: TGTGCCAGCAGCTCGACAGGGGGCTACACCGGGGAGCTGTTTTTT.

The chain couples TRBV19 to TRBJ1-2; 7 bases align to TRBD1. V gave up 7 bases and J gave up 6 bases; unmatched junction bases: 11. CDR1 is LNHDA, CDR2 SQIVND, per germline (reference sequence). CDR3 length equals 14 residues. CDR3 nucleotide sequence: TGTGCCAGTACCCCAACAGGGGAGAGAAATGGCTACACCTTC. Its protein product is CASTPTGERNGYTF.

This clone was recorded only once. CDR3: CASRGDRRSGELFF. DNA of the CDR3: TGTGCCAGCAGGGGGGACAGGCGGTCCGGGGAGCTGTTTTTT. J is TRBJ2-2 and V is TRBV2; 8 positions agree with TRBD1. Germline assignment: CDR1 SNHLY and CDR2 FYNNEI. The CDR3 contains 14 residues. The J segment lost 6 bases and the V segment lost 6 bases, leaving 6 bases of the junction unmatched.

There are a few counts of this clone. This rearrangement joins TRBV19 to TRBJ1-1; D unresolved. Germline lookup yields CDR1 LNHDA and CDR2 SQIVND (reference sequence). V was cut by 3 bases and J by 0 bases, with 8 bases left in between. The CDR3 sequence is 14 residues long. The CDR3 region is CASSMLSMNTEAFF. CDR3 nucleotide sequence: TGTGCCAGTAGTATGCTTAGTATGAACACTGAAGCTTTCTTT.